Sequencing of this TCR beta chain was carried out in a study of shared clonotypes between healthy human individuals. On the study more broadly: Researchers assigned three CD4 naive, three CD4 memory, two CD8 naive and one CD8 memory plate to each donor.

Trimming took off 1 base at V and 0 bases at J, with 16 bases between the two ends. Per germline, CDR1 SGHKS and CDR2 YYEKEE (reference sequence). The CDR3 totals 18 residues. This clone is a singleton in its sample. TCRdb keeps only in-frame clones here, not all; method: immunoSEQ multiplex PCR. The sample lists hundreds of thousands of clones, approximately 97% seen once, with roughly 0.055% in the top ten. This TCR derives from a woman in her twenties or thirties in good health. The chain employs TRBV5-5 and TRBJ1-4; D gene unclear. The sample comprised naive CD4+ T cells sorted from blood. The subset: CD45RA+ positively selected. The CDR3 DNA follows: TGTGCCAGCAGCTTGTCCCCCCAGGACGCTGCAACTAATGAAAAACTGTTTTTT. Its protein product is CASSLSPQDAATNEKLFF.